The clone carrying this TCR beta chain was detected many times. The record originates from a study of low-dose radiotherapy and immunotherapy resistance in tumors. Study details: Members of Cohort 2 were treated with 1 Gy per fraction every two weeks; their total was 13 Gy over 26 weeks. Aspirin was taken orally at 300 mg daily by patients, and this continued for four cycles from cycle 1 day 1. The 200 mg/m2 dose of intravenous cyclophosphamide was given every two weeks, one day before radiation and immunotherapy.

Covering alpha and beta chains, TRAV- and TRBV-specific primers were used for the first-strand cDNA. A constant-region primer paired with the V-primer adapter amplified TCRs over about 20 PCR cycles. TCRdb independently ran MiXCR on the reads; one entry per CDR3 protein. Here the sample spans under 90,000 distinct CDR3 sequences, roughly 31% being singletons. Time point reported: before trial treatment. CDR1 is SGHRS, CDR2 YFSETQ, per germline. This CDR3 spans 14 amino acids. Trimming cost V 1 base and J 5 bases; bases outside gene matches: 4. This chain connects TRBV5-1 to TRBJ2-5, with 8 bases identical to TRBD1. This clonotype originated in a female donor with ovarian cancer. This specimen was PBMCs, taken before treatment. CDR3 amino acids: CASSLSRQGETQYF. The CDR3 nucleotides are TGCGCCAGCAGCTTGTCTCGACAGGGGGAGACCCAGTACTTC. The variable domain in full, completed from reference TRBV5-1 and TRBJ2-5, reads KAGVTQTPRYLIKTRGQQVTLSCSPISGHRSVSWYQQTPGQGLQFLFEYFSETQRNKGNFPGRFSGRQFSNSRSEMNVSTLELGDSALYLCASSLSRQGETQYFGPGTRLLVL.